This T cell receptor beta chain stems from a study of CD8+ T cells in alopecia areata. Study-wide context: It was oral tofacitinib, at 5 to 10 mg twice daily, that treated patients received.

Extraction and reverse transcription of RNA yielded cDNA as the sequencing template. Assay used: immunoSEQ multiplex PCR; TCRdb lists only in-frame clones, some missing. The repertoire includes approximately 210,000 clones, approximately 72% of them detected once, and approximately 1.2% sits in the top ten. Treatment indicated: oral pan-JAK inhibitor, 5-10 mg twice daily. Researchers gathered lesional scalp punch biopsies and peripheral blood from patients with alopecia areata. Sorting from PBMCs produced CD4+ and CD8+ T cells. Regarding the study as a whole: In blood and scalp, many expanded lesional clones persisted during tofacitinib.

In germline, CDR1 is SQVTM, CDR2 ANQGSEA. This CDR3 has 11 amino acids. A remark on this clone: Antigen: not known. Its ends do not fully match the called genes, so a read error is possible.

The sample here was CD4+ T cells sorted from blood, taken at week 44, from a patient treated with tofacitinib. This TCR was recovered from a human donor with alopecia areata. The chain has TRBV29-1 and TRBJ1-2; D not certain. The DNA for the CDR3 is TGCAGCGTTGTGAGGCAGTTGGAATTTTCCTTC. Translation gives CSVVRQLEFSF.